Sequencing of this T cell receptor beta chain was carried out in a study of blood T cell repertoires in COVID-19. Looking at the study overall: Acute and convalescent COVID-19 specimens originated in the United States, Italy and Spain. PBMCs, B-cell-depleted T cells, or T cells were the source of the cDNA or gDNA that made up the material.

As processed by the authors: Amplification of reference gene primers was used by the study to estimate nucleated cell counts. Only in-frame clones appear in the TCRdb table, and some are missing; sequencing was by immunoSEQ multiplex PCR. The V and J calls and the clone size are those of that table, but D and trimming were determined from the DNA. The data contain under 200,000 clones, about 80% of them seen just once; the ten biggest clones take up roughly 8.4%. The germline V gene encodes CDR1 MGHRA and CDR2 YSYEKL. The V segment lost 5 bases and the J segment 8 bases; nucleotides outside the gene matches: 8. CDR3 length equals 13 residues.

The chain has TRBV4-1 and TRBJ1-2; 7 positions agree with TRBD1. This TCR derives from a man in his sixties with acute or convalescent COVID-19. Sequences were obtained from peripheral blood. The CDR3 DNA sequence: TGCGCCAGCAGCAGACAGGGTCTTAAGGGCTACACCTTC. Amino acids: CASSRQGLKGYTF.